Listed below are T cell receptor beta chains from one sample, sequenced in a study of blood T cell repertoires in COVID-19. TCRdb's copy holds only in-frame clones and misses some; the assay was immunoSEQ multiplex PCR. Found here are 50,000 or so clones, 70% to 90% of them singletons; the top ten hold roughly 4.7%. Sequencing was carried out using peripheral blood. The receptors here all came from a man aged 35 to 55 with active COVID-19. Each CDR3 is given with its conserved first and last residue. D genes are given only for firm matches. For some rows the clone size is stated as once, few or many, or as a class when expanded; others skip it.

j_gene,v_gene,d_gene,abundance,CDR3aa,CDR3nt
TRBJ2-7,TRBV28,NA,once,CASSSPWTETYEQYF,TGTGCCAGCAGTTCCCCCTGGACAGAGACCTACGAGCAGTACTTC
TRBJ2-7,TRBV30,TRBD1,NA,CAWSSGQGAVHEQYF,TGTGCCTGGAGTTCGGGACAGGGGGCTGTTCACGAGCAGTACTTC
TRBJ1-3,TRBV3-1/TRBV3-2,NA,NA,CASSQDKWGGRNTIYF,TGTGCCAGCAGCCAAGATAAGTGGGGGGGCAGAAACACCATATATTTT
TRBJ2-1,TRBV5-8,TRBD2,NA,CASSLFGGRARNEQFF,TGTGCCAGCAGCTTGTTCGGCGGGAGGGCCCGGAATGAGCAGTTCTTC
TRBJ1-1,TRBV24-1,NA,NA,CATSAGGLATEAFF,TGTGCCACCAGTGCGGGGGGCTTAGCCACTGAAGCTTTCTTT
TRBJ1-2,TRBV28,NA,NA,CASSRTGLYGYTF,TGTGCCAGCAGCCGTACCGGTCTCTATGGCTACACCTTC
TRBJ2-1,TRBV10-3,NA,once,CAISESWGEKRIYNEQFF,TGTGCCATCAGTGAGTCGTGGGGGGAGAAGAGGATCTACAATGAGCAGTTCTTC
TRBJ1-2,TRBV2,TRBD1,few,CASSWTGPYGYTF,TGTGCCAGCAGCTGGACAGGACCCTATGGCTACACCTTC
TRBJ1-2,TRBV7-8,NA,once,CASSLAVTGYGYTF,TGTGCCAGCAGCTTAGCGGTTACAGGCTATGGCTACACCTTC
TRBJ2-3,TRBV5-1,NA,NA,CASSLDRAGTDTQYF,TGCGCCAGCAGCTTGGACAGGGCAGGCACAGATACGCAGTATTTT
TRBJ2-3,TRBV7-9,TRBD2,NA,CASSLRTSVYTQYF,TGTGCCAGCAGCCTACGGACTAGCGTCTATACGCAGTATTTT
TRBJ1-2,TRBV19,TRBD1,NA,CASSIDDVQGVNYGYTF,TGTGCCAGTAGTATAGACGACGTACAGGGGGTCAACTATGGCTACACCTTC
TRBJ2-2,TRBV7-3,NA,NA,CASSPRDSVPTGELFF,TGTGCCAGCAGCCCCCGGGACTCTGTGCCCACCGGGGAGCTGTTTTTT
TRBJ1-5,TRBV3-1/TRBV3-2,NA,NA,CASSQVRGNQPQHF,TGTGCCAGCAGCCAAGTAAGGGGGAATCAGCCCCAGCATTTT
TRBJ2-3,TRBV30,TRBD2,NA,CAWSAGLETDTQYF,TGTGCCTGGAGCGCGGGACTAGAAACAGATACGCAGTATTTT
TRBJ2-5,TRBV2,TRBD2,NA,CASSEGGGLAGEETQYF,TGTGCCAGCAGTGAAGGCGGGGGACTAGCGGGAGAGGAGACCCAGTACTTC
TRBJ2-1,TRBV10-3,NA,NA,CAISRRDSAYNEQFF,TGTGCCATCAGTCGGCGGGACTCCGCCTACAATGAGCAGTTCTTC
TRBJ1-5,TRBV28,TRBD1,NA,CASSLEGTAQPQHF,TGTGCCAGCAGTTTGGAGGGGACAGCTCAGCCCCAGCATTTT
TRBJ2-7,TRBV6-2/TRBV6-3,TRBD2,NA,CASSYSGGLEHF,TGTGCCAGCAGTTACTCAGGCGGACTAGAGCACTTC
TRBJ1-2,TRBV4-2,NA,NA,CASSQEGRYTF,TGTGCCAGCAGCCAAGAGGGGCGCTACACCTTC
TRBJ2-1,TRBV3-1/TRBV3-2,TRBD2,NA,CASSQGSGTSAFF,TGTGCCAGCAGCCAAGGATCCGGGACTAGCGCGTTCTTC
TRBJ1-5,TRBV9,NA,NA,CASSVDEGATQPQHF,TGTGCCAGCAGCGTAGATGAAGGGGCGACCCAGCCCCAGCATTTT
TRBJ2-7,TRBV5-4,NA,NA,CASSRRSAGVYEQYF,TGTGCCAGCAGCCGCAGATCAGCAGGGGTCTACGAGCAGTACTTC
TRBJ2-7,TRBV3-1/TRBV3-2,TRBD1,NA,CASSDFGTEYEQYF,TGTGCCAGCAGCGACTTCGGGACAGAGTACGAGCAGTACTTC
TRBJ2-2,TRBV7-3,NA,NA,CASKPHGDVGELFF,TGTGCCAGCAAACCACACGGAGACGTAGGGGAGCTGTTTTTT
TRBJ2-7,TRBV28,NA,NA,CACRGLTYEQYF,TGTGCCTGTAGGGGCTTAACCTACGAGCAGTACTTC
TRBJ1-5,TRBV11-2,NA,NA,CASSLGANQPQHF,TGTGCCAGCAGCTTAGGGGCGAATCAGCCCCAGCATTTT
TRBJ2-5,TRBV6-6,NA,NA,CASSRRETQYF,TGTGCCAGCAGCCGACGGGAGACCCAGTACTTC
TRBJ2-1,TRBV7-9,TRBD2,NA,CASSPGEGSYNEQFF,TGTGCCAGCAGCCCGGGGGAGGGCTCCTACAATGAGCAGTTCTTC
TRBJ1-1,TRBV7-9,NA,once,CASSLGQDYEAFF,TGTGCCAGCAGCTTAGGGCAGGATTATGAAGCTTTCTTT
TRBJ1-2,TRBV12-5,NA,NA,CASGLSLNYGYTF,TGTGCTAGTGGTTTAAGTCTAAACTATGGCTACACCTTC
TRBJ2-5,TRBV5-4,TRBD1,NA,CASSPGQDVETQYF,TGTGCCAGCAGCCCAGGACAGGACGTGGAGACCCAGTACTTC
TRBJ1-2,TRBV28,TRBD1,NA,CASSTGGLGYTF,TGTGCCAGCAGTACAGGGGGCCTCGGCTACACCTTC
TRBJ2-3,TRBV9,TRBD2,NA,CASSVGASGRAVPQYF,TGTGCCAGCAGCGTAGGGGCTAGCGGGAGGGCCGTCCCGCAGTATTTT
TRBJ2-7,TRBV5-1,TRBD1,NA,CASSRQGQGARNEQYF,TGCGCCAGCAGCCGACAAGGACAGGGGGCGCGGAACGAGCAGTACTTC
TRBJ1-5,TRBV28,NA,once,CASQGGGGSNQPQHF,TGTGCCAGCCAAGGGGGGGGCGGCAGCAATCAGCCCCAGCATTTT
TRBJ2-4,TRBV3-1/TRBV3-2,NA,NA,CARVEGLSKNIQYF,TGTGCCAGGGTGGAGGGCCTTTCAAAAAACATTCAGTACTTC
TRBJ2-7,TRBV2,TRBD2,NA,CASRGLAGADEQYF,TGTGCCAGCAGGGGACTAGCGGGAGCTGACGAGCAGTACTTC
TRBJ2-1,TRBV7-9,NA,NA,CASLNGGSNEQFF,TGTGCCAGTCTGAATGGGGGGTCAAATGAGCAGTTCTTC
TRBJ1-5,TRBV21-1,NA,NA,CASSKGGSGNQPQHF,TGTGCCAGCAGCAAAGGGGGCAGCGGCAATCAGCCCCAGCATTTT